The 8 T cell receptor beta chains below come from one sample, sequenced in a study of T-cell reconstitution after alpha-beta-depleted transplantation in children. For TCRbeta, the library was prepared with unique molecular identifiers. TCRdb fed the PCR reads into MiXCR, producing one record per CDR3 protein. The sample holds roughly 180,000 distinct CDR3 sequences, over 8.5% seen once. The sample was PBMCs, taken before TCRalphabeta/CD19-depleted stem cell transplant. Receptor source: a boy between 2 and 10 years old with acute myeloid leukemia, due to receive a stem cell transplant.

With regard to this clonotype: A read error may be the cause here, since a much bigger clone is one base away. This chain joins TRBV6-1 and TRBJ2-2, with TRBD1 matching over 8 bases. This CDR3 contains 15 residues. V shed 7 bases, J shed 9 bases, and the junction held 13 bases outside the gene matches. CDR1 is MNHNS, CDR2 SASEGT, per germline. The DNA for the CDR3 is TGTGCCAGCATGATAGGTTGGCAGGGGGCCAGGGAGCTGTTTTTT. Amino acid sequence: CASMIGWQGARELFF.

The chain uses TRBV28 and TRBJ2-7; D is ambiguous. V was clipped by 4 bases and J by 4 bases, with 8 bases between them. CDR3 size: 12 residues. Germline CDR1 MDHEN, CDR2 SYDVKM. CDR3 DNA: TGTGCCAGCAGTTCCGACATGTACGAGCAGTACTTC. Translation: CASSSDMYEQYF.

Many counts were recorded for this clonotype. The rearrangement uses TRBV4-1 and TRBJ1-5, with 8 bases fitting TRBD1. The CDR3 has 16 amino acids. Unmatched junction bases numbered 7, after V lost 4 bases and J lost 2 bases. The germline V gene encodes CDR1 MGHRA and CDR2 YSYEKL. This chain's CDR3 is CASSPPGGQGNQPQHF. The CDR3 DNA reads TGCGCCAGCAGCCCTCCGGGGGGACAGGGCAATCAGCCCCAGCATTTT.

This clonotype was recorded many times. The chain employs TRBV7-2 and TRBJ2-4; the match to TRBD2 covers 12 bases. Germline V lookup: CDR1 SGHTA, CDR2 FQGNSA. This CDR3 contains 18 residues. With V trimmed by 1 base and J by 7 bases, 11 bases remained unmatched. The CDR3 sequence: CASSLVGWLAGGPNIQYF. For the CDR3, the DNA is TGTGCCAGCAGCTTAGTAGGGTGGCTAGCGGGGGGGCCGAACATTCAGTACTTC.

This clonotype was detected ten times or more. V is TRBV20-1 and J is TRBJ2-7; D is perhaps TRBD1 or TRBD2 (5 bases each). Germline loops: CDR1 DFQATT, CDR2 SNEGSKA (reference sequence). Trimming stripped 0 bases from V and 5 bases from J, with 17 bases between. There are 15 residues in the CDR3. As DNA, the CDR3 is TGCAGTGCTAGAGAGGGTCCGGCGAGGGGCGACGAGCAGTACTTC. Translated, it gives CSAREGPARGDEQYF.

This clonotype occurred many times. V and J are TRBV6-2 or TRBV6-3 and TRBJ1-5; D ambiguous. Looked up from germline, CDR1 is MNHEY and CDR2 is SVGEGT. Trimming stripped 0 bases from V and 4 bases from J, with 10 bases between. CDR3 length: 15 amino acids. The CDR3 protein is CASSYSRPENQPQHF. CDR3 sequence (DNA): TGTGCCAGCAGTTACTCGCGGCCGGAGAATCAGCCCCAGCATTTT.

This clonotype came up many times. This rearrangement joins TRBV7-6 to TRBJ1-1; D not resolved. The CDR3 has 18 residues. Germline V CDR1 and CDR2: SGHVS, FNYEAQ. V dropped 3 bases and J dropped 2 bases, with 22 bases sitting between them. CDR3 residues: CASSFYLTDGGANTEAFF. CDR3 sequence (DNA): TGTGCCAGCAGCTTCTACTTAACCGACGGAGGCGCCAACACTGAAGCTTTCTTT.

This clonotype has ten or more counts. CDR3: CASRGAGGINQPQHF. CDR3 coding DNA: TGTGCCAGCCGCGGGGCAGGGGGCATCAATCAGCCCCAGCATTTT. The rearrangement links TRBV7-2 to TRBJ1-5, with TRBD1 matching over 8 bases. Germline V gene sequence: CDR1 SGHTA, CDR2 FQGNSA. V was pared by 8 bases and J by 3 bases, with 9 bases of the junction left unmatched. This CDR3 spans 15 amino acids.